This TCR beta chain was found in a study of a mutant IDH1 vaccine in newly diagnosed glioma. Turning to the study itself: Across weeks 1, 3, 5, 7, 11, 15, 19 and 23, patients received a vaccination each time, eight in all. Earlier care involved radiotherapy, temozolomide, or both, and the majority received both.

TCRdb keeps only in-frame clones here, not all; method: immunoSEQ multiplex PCR. There are some 26,000 clones in the sample; around 70% occur only once, and about 11% lies in the top ten. As for time point: week 11, during vaccination. A single vaccine dose contained 300 ug of mutant IDH1 20-mer peptide, and topical imiquimod was used with it. This CDR3 region has 14 residues. Germline values: CDR1 SGHKS, CDR2 YYEKEE (reference sequence). V was trimmed by 2 bases and J by 7 bases, leaving 13 bases between them. For this clone: Its target is not known.

The starting material was peripheral blood mononuclear cells (PBMCs), obtained from a glioma patient whose treatment included an IDH1 peptide vaccine. The chain recombines TRBV5-5 with TRBJ2-1; D unresolved. The origin of this receptor is a man aged 18 to 35 with glioma. Some clones in this sample may be carry-over from other donors' samples. Here the CDR3 reads CASSFKQWANEQFF. CDR3 in DNA: TGTGCCAGCAGCTTCAAACAGTGGGCAAATGAGCAGTTCTTC.